These 7 T cell receptor beta chains share one sample of origin, sequenced in a study of T cell repertoires in cytomegalovirus infection. These TCRs' antigens remain unknown. A single record per CDR3 protein comes from TCRdb applying MiXCR to the reads. The sample lists 100,000 to 150,000 distinct CDR3 sequences; about 31% were seen once. This specimen was CD8+ T cells from cultured PBMCs, taken from culture after CMV antigen stimulation. The source of these receptors is a human donor in good health (CMV status not recorded). Some clones in this sample may be carry-over from other donors' samples.

The V gene is TRBV7-6, the J gene TRBJ1-4; D is unclear. The V gene lost 1 base and the J gene lost 0 bases, with 12 bases spanning the gap. CDR1 and CDR2 (germline): SGHVS, FNYEAQ. The CDR3 is 17 amino acids. This CDR3 reads CASSLGWTEATNEKLFF. The CDR3, as DNA: TGTGCCAGCAGCTTAGGATGGACCGAAGCAACTAATGAAAAACTGTTTTTT.

J is TRBJ2-3 and V is TRBV7-9, with TRBD1 as a possible D gene (5 bases). The germline gives CDR1 SEHNR, CDR2 FQNEAQ (reference sequence). The CDR3 covers 17 residues. V was pared by 6 bases and J by 0 bases, with 19 bases between. CDR3 in amino acids: CASRSSDQGASTDTQYF. The DNA for the CDR3 is TGTGCCAGCAGGTCCAGCGATCAGGGTGCTAGCACAGATACGCAGTATTTT. Based on the CDR3 plus reference TRBV7-9 and TRBJ2-3, the full variable domain is DTGVSQNPRHKITKRGQNVTFRCDPISEHNRLYWYRQTLGQGPEFLTYFQNEAQLEKSRLLSDRFSAERPKGSFSTLEIQRTEQGDSAMYLCASRSSDQGASTDTQYFGPGTRLTVL.

The CDR3 sequence: CASSSTRTRPYEQYF. The CDR3 DNA follows: TGTGCCAGCAGTTCAACCAGGACAAGGCCCTACGAGCAGTACTTC. The genes are TRBV6-2 or TRBV6-3 and TRBJ2-7, with D perhaps TRBD1 (5 bases). The V end lost 4 bases, the J end lost 2 bases, and 15 bases lay between the germline ends. Germline CDR1 is MNHEY and CDR2 is SVGEGT. The CDR3 is 15 residues long.

Comment on this clonotype: Since a much larger clone is just one base distant, this may be a read error. The CDR3 DNA reads as TGTGCCAGCAGCTTAGACAGGGAAACTAAAGCTTTATTT. This codes for CASSLDRETKALF. The chain is built from TRBV7-2 and TRBJ1-1; tentatively, D is TRBD1 (6 bases). The CDR3 totals 13 residues. Germline CDR1 and CDR2: SGHTA and FQGNSA.

This CDR3 is CASSHGTGTHGYTF. The CDR3 DNA sequence: TGTGCCAGCAGCCACGGGACAGGGACGCATGGCTACACCTTC. The chain is built from TRBV5-4 and TRBJ1-2; 9 bases line up with TRBD1. This CDR3 has 14 residues. Per germline, CDR1 SGHNT and CDR2 YYREEE (reference sequence). V shed 4 bases and J 6 bases; nucleotides not matched to a gene: 7.

The chain carries TRBV4-1 and TRBJ1-4, with D possibly TRBD1 on 5 matching bases. V lost 2 bases and J lost 8, with 9 bases in between. This CDR3 region has 13 residues. Germline values: CDR1 MGHRA, CDR2 YSYEKL. CDR3 nucleotide sequence: TGCGCCAGCAGCCAATGGGGGGGGGAAAAACTGTTTTTT. Protein product: CASSQWGGEKLFF.

This sequence joins TRBV5-6 and TRBJ2-7; unclear D gene. CDR1 is SGHDT, CDR2 YYEEEE, per germline. The CDR3 is 14 amino acids. V lost 0 bases, J lost 1 base, and 8 bases lay in between. CDR3 protein: CASSLGTSSYEQYF. The CDR3 coding sequence is TGTGCCAGCAGCTTGGGTACTTCATCCTACGAGCAGTACTTC.